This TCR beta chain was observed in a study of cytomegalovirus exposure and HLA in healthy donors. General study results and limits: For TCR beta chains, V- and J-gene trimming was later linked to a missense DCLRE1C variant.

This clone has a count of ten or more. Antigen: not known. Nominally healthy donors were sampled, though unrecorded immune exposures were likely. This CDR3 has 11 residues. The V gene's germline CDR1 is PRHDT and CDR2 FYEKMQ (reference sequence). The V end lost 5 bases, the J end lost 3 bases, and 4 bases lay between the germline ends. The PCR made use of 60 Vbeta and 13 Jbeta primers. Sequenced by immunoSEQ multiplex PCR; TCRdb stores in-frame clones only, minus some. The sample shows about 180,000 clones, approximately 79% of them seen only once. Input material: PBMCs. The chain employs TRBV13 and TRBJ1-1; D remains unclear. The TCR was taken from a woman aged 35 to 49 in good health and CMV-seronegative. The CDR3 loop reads CASSRDTEAFF. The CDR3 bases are TGTGCCAGCAGCCGCGACACTGAAGCTTTCTTT.